The 32 T cell receptor beta chains reported below all come from one sample, sequenced in a study of cytomegalovirus exposure and HLA in healthy donors. Primers: 60 Vbeta forward and 13 Jbeta reverse. Profiled with immunoSEQ multiplex PCR; TCRdb holds only in-frame clones, not every one. The repertoire has 150,000 to 200,000 clones, 75% to 85% of them found once; the top ten carry 6.5%. The sample was PBMCs. The receptors come from a woman aged 45-59 years in good health and CMV-seropositive.

This chain uses TRBV15 with TRBJ1-5; D possibly corresponds to TRBD1 (5 bases). CDR1 and CDR2 (germline): LNHNV, YYDKDF (reference sequence). This CDR3 spans 15 amino acids. V dropped 4 bases and J dropped 6 bases, with 16 bases sitting between them. The CDR3 nucleotides read TGTGCCACCAGCACGGGGACGGTGGGAGGTCAGCCCCAGCATTTT. Protein sequence: CATSTGTVGGQPQHF.

The chain uses TRBV7-9 and TRBJ2-5, with TRBD1 matching over 9 bases. V shed 5 bases and J 2 bases; nucleotides not matched to a gene: 12. Germline CDR1 and CDR2: SEHNR and FQNEAQ (reference sequence). This CDR3 is 17 amino acids long. CDR3 in DNA: TGTGCCAGCAGCCTAGTATTGGGACAGGGACCTCAAGAGACCCAGTACTTC. This gives the protein CASSLVLGQGPQETQYF.

The J gene is TRBJ1-1, the V gene TRBV18; 8 nucleotides line up with TRBD1. Germline CDR1 KGHSH, CDR2 LQKENI. V was pared by 3 bases and J by 2 bases, with 5 bases of the junction left unmatched. This CDR3 is built from 15 residues. The CDR3 sequence is CASSPGQVQNTEAFF. In nucleotides, the CDR3 is TGTGCCAGCTCACCGGGACAGGTCCAAAACACTGAAGCTTTCTTT.

A few counts support this clone. The junction differs from germline at one of its ends, possibly a read error. V is TRBV5-6 and J is TRBJ2-6, with D perhaps matching TRBD1 (5 bases). Germline-derived CDR1 and CDR2 are SGHDT and YYEEEE. The CDR3 sequence is 18 residues long. CDR3 loop: CASSATRWAASGANGLTF. The CDR3 nucleotides are TGTGCCAGCAGCGCAACGCGGTGGGCGGCCTCTGGGGCCAACGGCCTGACTTTC.

The chain employs TRBV11-2 and TRBJ2-7; D is undetermined. CDR1 and CDR2 (germline): SGHAT, FQNNGV. This CDR3 is 14 amino acids long. V was cut by 5 bases and J by 0 bases, with 11 bases left in between. The CDR3 reads CASSANPDSYEQYF. The DNA for the CDR3 is TGTGCCAGCAGCGCAAACCCAGACTCCTACGAGCAGTACTTC. Filled out from reference TRBV11-2 and TRBJ2-7, the complete variable domain reads EAGVAQSPRYKIIEKRQSVAFWCNPISGHATLYWYQQILGQGPKLLIQFQNNGVVDDSQLPKDRFSAERLKGVDSTLKIQPAKLEDSAVYLCASSANPDSYEQYFGPGTRLTVT.

For this clone: Additional DNA sequences in this sample encode the identical CDR3. This rearrangement joins TRBV5-4 to TRBJ2-3; 9 nucleotides agree with TRBD1. Germline V CDR1 and CDR2: SGHNT, YYREEE (reference sequence). This CDR3 is 15 amino acids long. Trimming took 2 bases from V and 4 from J; bases not matched to a gene: 5. The CDR3 loop reads CASSLPGQGADTQYF. The CDR3 DNA sequence: TGTGCCAGCAGCTTACCGGGACAGGGAGCAGATACGCAGTATTTT.

This rearrangement joins TRBV7-9 to TRBJ1-4; possible D gene TRBD1, 5 bases. Germline CDR1 reads SEHNR; CDR2 reads FQNEAQ (reference sequence). V was pared by 1 base and J by 4 bases, with 10 bases between. The CDR3 sequence is 15 residues long. The CDR3 DNA is TGTGCCAGCAGCTTAGTCCGGGGGTTTAATGAAAAACTGTTTTTT. Translated, it gives CASSLVRGFNEKLFF.

The chain carries TRBV19 and TRBJ2-7; a possible D gene is TRBD1 (6 bases). Germline CDR1 is LNHDA and CDR2 is SQIVND (reference sequence). The length of the CDR3 is 14 residues. V was pared by 5 bases and J by 3 bases, with 14 bases between. The DNA for the CDR3 is TGTGCCAGTAGTCCTTCCGGGGACATCTACGAGCAGTACTTC. This translates into CASSPSGDIYEQYF. Using reference TRBV19 and TRBJ2-7 for the parts outside the CDR3, the full variable domain is DGGITQSPKYLFRKEGQNVTLSCEQNLNHDAMYWYRQDPGQGLRLIYYSQIVNDFQKGDIAEGYSVSREKKESFPLTVTSAQKNPTAFYLCASSPSGDIYEQYFGPGTRLTVT.

The rearrangement uses TRBV10-3 and TRBJ1-1, with D perhaps TRBD1 (5 bases). The CDR3 is made up of 15 amino acids. Germline V gives CDR1 ENHRY, CDR2 SYGVKD. With 2 bases removed from V and 0 bases from J, the gap between germline ends came to 10 bases. The CDR3 DNA reads as TGTGCCATCAGTGAGGCCGGACAATTGAACACTGAAGCTTTCTTT. Its protein is CAISEAGQLNTEAFF.

The chain employs TRBV2 and TRBJ1-2, with D unclear. Germline CDR1 SNHLY, CDR2 FYNNEI. There are 13 residues in the CDR3. Between the trimmed V and J ends, which lost 5 bases and 8 bases, there was a span of 15 bases. The CDR3 reads CASSLEGLTGYTF. The CDR3 bases are TGTGCCAGCAGTTTGGAGGGCCTTACGGGCTACACCTTC. The variable domain in full, completed from reference TRBV2 and TRBJ1-2, reads EPEVTQTPSHQVTQMGQEVILRCVPISNHLYFYWYRQILGQKVEFLVSFYNNEISEKSEIFDDQFSVERPDGSNFTLKIRSTKLEDSAMYFCASSLEGLTGYTFGSGTRLTVV.

The rearrangement joins TRBV5-1 to TRBJ2-4, with D perhaps TRBD2 (5 bases). Germline lookup yields CDR1 SGHRS and CDR2 YFSETQ. Trimming removed 0 bases at V and 6 bases at J, with 19 bases between. The CDR3 extends over 17 amino acids. The CDR3 here is CASSLAGMTTSGNIQYF. The CDR3, as DNA: TGCGCCAGCAGCTTGGCCGGTATGACGACCAGCGGAAACATTCAGTACTTC.

The genes are TRBV10-3 and TRBJ2-1, with 11 positions matching TRBD2. Germline V gene lookup returns CDR1 ENHRY and CDR2 SYGVKD. Germline trimming cut 6 bases from V and 6 bases from J; bases unmatched to any gene: 7. The CDR3 totals 15 residues. The CDR3, as DNA: TGTGCCATCAGGGCTCTAGCGGGAGGAGGCAATGAGCAGTTCTTC. Translated, it gives CAIRALAGGGNEQFF.

This clone was counted between two and nine times. The V gene is TRBV6-5, the J gene TRBJ2-1; D may be TRBD2 (6 bases). The V and J ends lost 2 bases and 4 bases respectively, with 15 bases between them. Germline V gives CDR1 MNHEY, CDR2 SVGAGI. The CDR3 is 16 amino acids. CDR3 sequence: CASSYDGLARYNEQFF. The CDR3 bases are TGTGCCAGCAGTTACGATGGGCTAGCGAGGTACAATGAGCAGTTCTTC.

This chain connects TRBV4-1 to TRBJ2-7; 9 bases map to TRBD2. J gave up 1 base and V 1 base, and 2 bases lay outside the gene matches. Germline V gives CDR1 MGHRA, CDR2 YSYEKL. CDR3 length equals 15 residues. Here the CDR3 reads CASSQASGISYEQYF. CDR3 nucleotides: TGCGCCAGCAGCCAAGCTAGCGGGATATCCTACGAGCAGTACTTC.

V gene TRBV30 combines with J gene TRBJ1-1, with D hard to call. Per germline, CDR1 GTSNPN and CDR2 SVGIG (reference sequence). The V end was cut by 4 bases, the J end by 5 bases, with 11 bases between. The CDR3 contains 12 residues. CDR3 sequence: CAWKYQYTEAFF. The CDR3 DNA reads as TGTGCCTGGAAGTATCAGTATACTGAAGCTTTCTTT.

This clone was picked up one time. The CDR3 DNA follows: TGTGCCAGCAGCTTAGGTGAAGTCGAGAATGAAAAACTGTTTTTT. This gives the protein CASSLGEVENEKLFF. V usage is TRBV7-8 and J usage is TRBJ1-4; D remains ambiguous. Germline loops: CDR1 SGHVS, CDR2 FQNEAQ. The CDR3 is 15 amino acids. The V end lost 1 base, the J end lost 5 bases, and 11 bases lay between the germline ends.

This chain connects TRBV2 to TRBJ2-3; D is unresolved. Germline V gives CDR1 SNHLY, CDR2 FYNNEI. V was trimmed by 4 bases and J by 2 bases, leaving 7 bases between them. The CDR3 contains 13 residues. The CDR3 here is CASSADFTDTQYF. For the CDR3, the DNA is TGTGCCAGCAGTGCTGACTTCACAGATACGCAGTATTTT.

The rearrangement uses TRBV27 and TRBJ2-5; the match to TRBD1 covers 8 bases. V gave up 5 bases and J gave up 4 bases; unmatched junction bases: 9. The CDR3 consists of 15 residues. Germline V gives CDR1 MNHEY, CDR2 SMNVEV (reference sequence). The CDR3 spells CASSLRLRGRETQYF. CDR3 in DNA: TGTGCCAGCAGTCTCCGCCTCAGGGGGCGAGAGACCCAGTACTTC.

V usage is TRBV19 and J usage is TRBJ1-4; the match to TRBD1 covers 11 bases. The length of the CDR3 is 16 residues. Per the germline V gene, CDR1 is LNHDA and CDR2 is SQIVND (reference sequence). J was trimmed by 6 bases and V by 4 bases; bases with no gene match: 7. CDR3 residues: CASSNQGQGAHEKLFF. The CDR3 DNA sequence: TGTGCCAGTAGTAACCAAGGACAGGGGGCGCATGAAAAACTGTTTTTT.

The chain has TRBV7-2 and TRBJ2-5, with 8 bases lining up with TRBD1. The DNA end lines up better with TRBJ2-7; the J call may be wrong. CDR1 is SGHTA and CDR2 is FQGNSA in the germline V gene. The CDR3 runs to 16 residues. This chain's CDR3 is CASSSSIDRGEGEQYF. The CDR3 nucleotides are TGTGCCAGCAGCTCCTCAATCGACAGGGGAGAGGGCGAGCAGTACTTC.

This chain joins TRBV7-9 and TRBJ1-2; D might be TRBD1 (5 bases). CDR3 length: 14 residues. Trimming removed 5 bases at V and 1 base at J, with 11 bases between. Germline CDR1 reads SEHNR; CDR2 reads FQNEAQ (reference sequence). CDR3 bases: TGTGCCAGCAGCACAGGTCCCTATAACTATGGCTACACCTTC. Amino acid sequence: CASSTGPYNYGYTF.

The V gene is TRBV9, the J gene TRBJ2-5; 10 nucleotides match TRBD1. V was pared by 4 bases and J by 4 bases, with 4 bases of the junction left unmatched. CDR3 size: 14 residues. Germline lookup yields CDR1 SGDLS and CDR2 YYNGEE. The CDR3 is CASSYRTGGETQYF. CDR3 nucleotides: TGTGCCAGCAGCTACCGGACAGGGGGAGAGACCCAGTACTTC.

Worth noting for this clone: In the same sample, other DNA sequences code for this CDR3. The rearrangement links TRBV5-4 to TRBJ2-3; possible D gene TRBD1, 6 bases. Trimming pared 0 bases from V and 0 bases from J, leaving 8 bases between. Germline V gene lookup returns CDR1 SGHNT and CDR2 YYREEE (reference sequence). This CDR3 is built from 15 residues. CDR3 protein: CASSLGGQSTDTQYF. The CDR3 bases are TGTGCCAGCAGCTTGGGAGGACAGAGCACAGATACGCAGTATTTT. The full variable domain, rest sourced from reference TRBV5-4 and TRBJ2-3, is ETGVTQSPTHLIKTRGQQVTLRCSSQSGHNTVSWYQQALGQGPQFIFQYYREEENGRGNFPPRFSGLQFPNYSSELNVNALELDDSALYLCASSLGGQSTDTQYFGPGTRLTVL.

The rearrangement links TRBV28 to TRBJ1-2; 7 bases map to TRBD1. The CDR3 extends over 13 amino acids. Germline CDR1 is MDHEN and CDR2 is SYDVKM. Trimming cost V 5 bases and J 5 bases; bases outside gene matches: 5. The CDR3 coding sequence is TGTGCCAGCAGTGGTAACAGGGGTTATGGCTACACCTTC. This gives the protein CASSGNRGYGYTF.

J is TRBJ1-2 and V is TRBV30; D may be TRBD1 (5 bases). CDR1 and CDR2 from the germline V gene are GTSNPN and SVGIG (reference sequence). Trimming cost V 4 bases and J 2 bases, with 8 bases left between them. The CDR3 has 12 amino acids. This CDR3 reads CAWTTANYGYTF. The CDR3 nucleotides read TGTGCCTGGACGACAGCCAACTATGGCTACACCTTC.

The chain uses TRBV11-2 and TRBJ2-1, with a weak D call TRBD1 (5 bases). CDR1 and CDR2 from the germline V gene are SGHAT and FQNNGV. There are 15 residues in the CDR3. The germline V and J ends were trimmed by 1 base and 1 base, with 8 bases remaining between them. As DNA, the CDR3 is TGTGCCAGCAGCTTAGTAGGGGTGTCCTACAATGAGCAGTTCTTC. Translating it yields CASSLVGVSYNEQFF.

The chain uses TRBV5-1 and TRBJ2-7, with 7 nucleotides matching TRBD1. The V gene end was trimmed by 3 bases and the J gene end by 3 bases; junction bases not matched to a gene: 3. Germline V lookup: CDR1 SGHRS, CDR2 YFSETQ. The CDR3 is 13 amino acids. The CDR3 nucleotides are TGCGCCAGCAGCTCCCGGACAGGCTACGAGCAGTACTTC. Translating gives CASSSRTGYEQYF.

The V gene is TRBV28, the J gene TRBJ2-3; weak D call: TRBD1 (6 bases). The CDR3 extends over 13 amino acids. In germline, CDR1 is MDHEN, CDR2 SYDVKM. V lost 6 bases and J 2 bases, leaving 9 bases between the germline ends. The CDR3 coding sequence is TGTGCCAGCAGCCGGGACAACACAGATACGCAGTATTTT. This gives the protein CASSRDNTDTQYF.

A note on this clone: The germline gene is not matched at one end of the junction; a read error may be the cause. The rearrangement uses TRBV7-9 and TRBJ1-2, with TRBD1 as a possible D gene (6 bases). Germline CDR1 SEHNR, CDR2 FQNEAQ (reference sequence). The CDR3 sequence is 16 residues long. The CDR3 protein is CSSSLGQGRIIYGYTF. The CDR3 region has the DNA TGTTCCAGCAGCTTAGGGCAGGGGCGCATCATCTATGGCTACACCTTC.

CDR3 bases: TGTGCCAGCAGTACCCCAGGGATTCCCTACGAGCAGTACTTC. Residues: CASSTPGIPYEQYF. This chain uses TRBV6-5 with TRBJ2-7, with D tentatively TRBD1 (5 bases). The V end lost 5 bases, the J end lost 2 bases, and 13 bases lay between the germline ends. CDR3 size: 14 residues. The germline V gene encodes CDR1 MNHEY and CDR2 SVGAGI.

As DNA, the CDR3 is TGCGCCAGCAGTAGAGAGACAGCGACCCGTTATGGCTACACCTTC. Translated: CASSRETATRYGYTF. V and J are TRBV5-1 and TRBJ1-2; maybe TRBD1 (5 bases). The CDR3 has 15 residues. Germline assignment: CDR1 SGHRS and CDR2 YFSETQ. Trimming cost V 5 bases and J 5 bases, with 19 bases left between them.

CDR3: CASSPMGQGEDTQYF. CDR3 sequence (DNA): TGTGCCAGCTCACCAATGGGACAGGGGGAAGATACGCAGTATTTT. The rearrangement uses TRBV18 and TRBJ2-3; TRBD1 agrees at 11 bases. J gave up 5 bases and V 2 bases, and 3 bases lay outside the gene matches. CDR1 and CDR2 (germline): KGHSH, LQKENI. The CDR3 is 15 residues long.